The 28 T cell receptor beta chains reported below all come from one sample, sequenced in a study of T cell repertoires in cytomegalovirus infection. The antigens for these receptors are not known. TCRdb independently ran MiXCR on the reads; one entry per CDR3 protein. The repertoire holds 750,000 to 950,000 distinct CDR3 sequences, with 29% as singletons. Specimen: cultured CD8+ T cells from PBMCs, collected from culture after CMV antigen stimulation. The receptors come from a human donor in good health (CMV status not recorded). Some clones in this sample may be carry-over from other donors' samples.

The rearrangement uses TRBV6-5 and TRBJ2-1; 9 bases map to TRBD1. Germline CDR1 is MNHEY and CDR2 is SVGAGI. Germline trimming cut 4 bases from V and 6 bases from J; bases unmatched to any gene: 4. This CDR3 comprises 14 residues. The CDR3, as DNA: TGTGCCAGCAGTTGGACAGGGGTGGCCAATGAGCAGTTCTTC. It codes for CASSWTGVANEQFF.

CDR3 loop: CASKIGGHGYTF. For the CDR3, the DNA is TGTGCCAGCAAGATAGGGGGGCATGGCTACACCTTC. This chain uses TRBV5-5 with TRBJ1-2, with a possible D match to TRBD1 (6 bases). Trimming pared 6 bases from V and 6 bases from J, leaving 12 bases between. Germline CDR1 reads SGHKS; CDR2 reads YYEKEE (reference sequence). CDR3 length: 12 residues.

Note on this clonotype: This may stem from a read error, because a much larger clone lies one nucleotide away. This chain connects TRBV7-2 to TRBJ2-7, with D possibly being TRBD1 (5 bases). Germline CDR1 is SGHTA and CDR2 is FQGNSA. The CDR3 contains 14 residues. The DNA of the CDR3 is TGTGCCAGCAGCCCCCATTCTGGGGCGGACGAGCAGTGCTTC. Translated, it gives CASSPHSGADEQCF. The whole variable domain, remainder taken from reference TRBV7-2 and TRBJ2-7, is GAGVSQSPSNKVTEKGKDVELRCDPISGHTALYWYRQSLGQGLEFLIYFQGNSAPDKSGLPSDRFSAERTGGSVSTLTIQRTQQEDSAVYLCASSPHSGADEQCFGPGTRLTVT.

CDR3 nucleotide sequence: TGTGCCAGCGGTCCCTTCCCCAAAAACATTCAGTACTTC. This encodes CASGPFPKNIQYF. The J gene is TRBJ2-4, the V gene TRBV27; D is unresolved. V was clipped by 8 bases and J by 2 bases, with 10 bases between them. CDR1 MNHEY and CDR2 SMNVEV come from the germline V gene (reference sequence). The CDR3 extends over 13 amino acids.

The genes are TRBV2 and TRBJ2-3, with unresolved D. Germline-derived CDR1 and CDR2 are SNHLY and FYNNEI. The CDR3 is made up of 16 amino acids. The V gene lost 8 bases and the J gene lost 3 bases, with 21 bases spanning the gap. CDR3 sequence: CASSVFTGVVTDTQYF. The CDR3, as DNA: TGTGCCAGCTCCGTTTTCACCGGCGTAGTAACAGATACGCAGTATTTT.

This chain links TRBV27 with TRBJ2-3; D not certain. Trimming removed 4 bases from V and 7 bases from J, with 9 bases in between. CDR1 and CDR2 (germline): MNHEY, SMNVEV (reference sequence). This CDR3 spans 12 amino acids. CDR3 residues: CASSSSSNTQYF. CDR3 in DNA: TGTGCCAGCAGTTCCTCAAGTAATACGCAGTATTTT.

J is TRBJ1-1 and V is TRBV7-8; 9 positions match TRBD1. The ends lost 3 bases at V and 3 bases at J; junction bases unmatched: 8. CDR3 length: 16 residues. Germline V lookup: CDR1 SGHVS, CDR2 FQNEAQ. CDR3 sequence reads: CASSFLGGTGYTEAFF. For the CDR3, the DNA is TGTGCCAGCAGCTTCTTGGGGGGGACAGGGTACACTGAAGCTTTCTTT.

This clonotype was detected a few times. V gene TRBV7-8 combines with J gene TRBJ2-2; no reliable D call. V shed 5 bases and J shed 0 bases, with 13 bases lying between them. This CDR3 is 16 amino acids long. The germline CDR1 and CDR2 sequences are SGHVS and FQNEAQ. The CDR3 sequence is CASSPGRIANTGELFF. CDR3 DNA: TGTGCCAGCAGCCCTGGTCGGATCGCGAACACCGGGGAGCTGTTTTTT.

The chain has TRBV10-2 and TRBJ2-1; TRBD2 matches at 14 bases. J lost 5 bases, V lost 6 bases, and 6 bases had no gene match. Germline CDR1 and CDR2: WSHSY and SAAADI. This CDR3 region has 16 residues. CDR3 in amino acids: CASRWTSGGPDNEQFF. CDR3 in DNA: TGCGCCAGCAGATGGACTAGCGGGGGGCCTGACAATGAGCAGTTCTTC.

This clonotype has a handful of counts. This sequence joins TRBV5-1 and TRBJ2-3, with 11 bases matching TRBD2. Germline V gives CDR1 SGHRS, CDR2 YFSETQ. The ends lost 4 bases at V and 4 bases at J; junction bases unmatched: 5. This CDR3 spans 15 amino acids. CDR3 DNA sequence: TGCGCCAGCAGCACGACTAGCGGGGCGGCAGATACGCAGTATTTT. It translates to CASSTTSGAADTQYF.

This clonotype turned up a few times. The chain links TRBV6-2 or TRBV6-3 to TRBJ1-5; the D is unclear. Per the germline V gene, CDR1 is MNHEY and CDR2 is SVGEGT. Trimming took 5 bases from V and 0 from J, leaving 14 bases between them. There are 16 residues in the CDR3. The DNA of the CDR3 is TGTGCCAGCAGTACCCCCGGGTCATATAGCAATCAGCCCCAGCATTTT. Amino acid sequence: CASSTPGSYSNQPQHF.

V usage is TRBV20-1 and J usage is TRBJ1-5; 8 bases fit TRBD1. The CDR3 length is 14 residues. The ends lost 6 bases at V and 6 bases at J; junction bases unmatched: 10. Germline V lookup: CDR1 DFQATT, CDR2 SNEGSKA (reference sequence). CDR3 residues: CSAPDREDSQPQHF. The DNA of the CDR3 is TGCAGTGCCCCGGACAGGGAGGATAGTCAGCCCCAGCATTTT.

The V and J genes are TRBV27 and TRBJ1-5; a weak D match, TRBD1 (6 bases). CDR1 is MNHEY, CDR2 SMNVEV, per germline (reference sequence). The CDR3 contains 13 residues. V shed 6 bases and J shed 3 bases, with 9 bases lying between them. CDR3 sequence (DNA): TGTGCCAGCAGACAGGGCCTCAATCAGCCCCAGCATTTT. It is translated as CASRQGLNQPQHF.

The chain combines TRBV27 with TRBJ2-5; 7 bases map to TRBD1. The CDR3 length is 16 residues. Germline CDR1 is MNHEY and CDR2 is SMNVEV (reference sequence). The ends lost 4 bases at V and 5 bases at J; junction bases unmatched: 13. In DNA form, the CDR3 reads TGTGCCAGCAGTTACCGCCCCGACAGGGTCCGCGAGACCCAGTACTTC. This gives the protein CASSYRPDRVRETQYF.

V is TRBV6-4 and J is TRBJ1-1, with no clear D. V lost 3 bases and J 7 bases, leaving 15 bases between the germline ends. The CDR3 sequence is 14 residues long. Germline V gene data show CDR1 as MRHNA and CDR2 as SNTAGT. The CDR3 spells CASSDSRAGGEAFF. The CDR3 DNA sequence: TGTGCCAGCAGTGATTCTAGGGCGGGAGGTGAAGCTTTCTTT.

This clonotype occurred a few times. The chain uses TRBV11-2 and TRBJ1-6, with TRBD1 matching 10 bases. The CDR3 contains 17 residues. Looked up from germline, CDR1 is SGHAT and CDR2 is FQNNGV. V lost 5 bases to trimming and J lost 9 bases; unmatched junction nucleotides: 13. CDR3 DNA sequence: TGTGCCAGCAGCCCTAGAGCCGGGACAGGGGTTGGTTCACCCCTCCACTTT. Translated: CASSPRAGTGVGSPLHF.

V is TRBV27 and J is TRBJ2-5; 12 positions agree with TRBD1. The CDR3 is 14 amino acids. Trimming cost V 8 bases and J 4 bases; bases outside gene matches: 5. Germline-derived CDR1 and CDR2 are MNHEY and SMNVEV (reference sequence). CDR3 nucleotide sequence: TGTGCCAGCCAGGGACAGGGGGCGGGAGAGACCCAGTACTTC. Protein: CASQGQGAGETQYF.

This clonotype was picked up many times. The rearrangement uses TRBV7-2 and TRBJ2-3; no definite D call. There are 15 residues in the CDR3. The ends were cut back, 5 bases at V and 0 bases at J, with 12 bases in the middle. Germline V CDR1 and CDR2: SGHTA, FQGNSA. This CDR3 is CASSKATRSTDTQYF. The CDR3 region has the DNA TGTGCCAGCAGCAAGGCGACTCGTAGCACAGATACGCAGTATTTT.

The V gene is TRBV5-5, the J gene TRBJ2-7, with D unresolved. Germline CDR1 SGHKS, CDR2 YYEKEE (reference sequence). This CDR3 has 14 amino acids. Trimming cost V 2 bases and J 0 bases, with 9 bases left between them. The CDR3, as DNA: TGTGCCAGCAGCTTACACGGATTCTCCTACGAGCAGTACGTC. It encodes CASSLHGFSYEQYV.

V is TRBV19 and J is TRBJ2-6; 8 nucleotides agree with TRBD1. Losses at the gene ends were 10 bases for V and 2 bases for J; bases not matched to a gene: 10. CDR3 length: 16 amino acids. The germline V gene has CDR1 LNHDA and CDR2 SQIVND (reference sequence). The CDR3 DNA follows: TGTGCCATCCACGGACAGGGTAACACTGGGGCCAACGTCCTGACTTTC. It translates to CAIHGQGNTGANVLTF.

The table lists this clonotype with a count of one. The chain is built from TRBV19 and TRBJ2-2; no clear D. Germline V CDR1 and CDR2: LNHDA, SQIVND (reference sequence). With 4 bases removed from V and 1 base from J, the gap between germline ends came to 7 bases. CDR3 length equals 14 residues. CDR3 nucleotide sequence: TGTGCCAGTAGTACGTCGGGGAACACCGGGGAGCTGTTTTTT. Its translation: CASSTSGNTGELFF.

The V gene is TRBV15, the J gene TRBJ2-1; 15 bases are shared with TRBD2. This CDR3 is 15 amino acids long. Germline CDR1 and CDR2: LNHNV and YYDKDF (reference sequence). The V gene end was trimmed by 7 bases and the J gene end by 8 bases; junction bases not matched to a gene: 6. CDR3 residues: CATTPGLAGGYEQFF. In DNA form, the CDR3 reads TGTGCCACCACCCCCGGACTAGCGGGGGGGTATGAGCAGTTCTTC.

This clonotype turned up a few times. V gene TRBV6-1 combines with J gene TRBJ2-3; 9 nucleotides align to TRBD1. Per the germline V gene, CDR1 is MNHNS and CDR2 is SASEGT. This CDR3 contains 19 residues. Trimming removed 8 bases from V and 2 bases from J; junction bases left unmatched: 20. The CDR3 sequence: CASLGRGQGFPKYTDTQYF. CDR3 sequence (DNA): TGTGCCAGCCTTGGACGGGGACAGGGCTTCCCCAAATACACAGATACGCAGTATTTT.

This clonotype was detected once. The chain employs TRBV29-1 and TRBJ1-2; no definite D call. Germline CDR1 and CDR2: SQVTM and ANQGSEA. The CDR3 totals 13 residues. Between the trimmed V and J ends, which lost 3 bases and 7 bases, there was a span of 15 bases. CDR3 in DNA: TGCAGCGTTGACGTCGGCAGGCGAGGTGGCTACACCTTC. Protein product: CSVDVGRRGGYTF. The full variable domain, with the rest looked up from reference TRBV29-1 and TRBJ1-2, is SAVISQKPSRDICQRGTSLTIQCQVDSQVTMMFWYRQQPGQSLTLIATANQGSEATYESGFVIDKFPISRPNLTFSTLTVSNMSPEDSSIYLCSVDVGRRGGYTFGSGTRLTVV.

This clonotype came up many times. The rearrangement uses TRBV7-8 and TRBJ2-2; 7 bases align to TRBD1. The CDR3 extends over 17 amino acids. Germline V gene data show CDR1 as SGHVS and CDR2 as FQNEAQ. The junction had 8 bases not matched to a gene; V was cut back by 1 base and J by 3 bases. Written as DNA, the CDR3 is TGTGCCAGCAGCTTAGGCTTTGGGCAGGGGGACACCGGGGAGCTGTTTTTT. Amino acids: CASSLGFGQGDTGELFF.

The gene calls are TRBV20-1 and TRBJ2-1; D possibly corresponds to TRBD1 (5 bases). The CDR3 loop spans 16 amino acids. Germline V lookup: CDR1 DFQATT, CDR2 SNEGSKA (reference sequence). Deletions cut 0 bases from V and 6 bases from J, with 18 bases between. The CDR3 DNA sequence: TGCAGTGCTAGAGATAAGGACACCCCGGGCGTCAATGAGCAGTTCTTC. Its translation: CSARDKDTPGVNEQFF.

This rearrangement joins TRBV20-1 to TRBJ2-5, with a possible D match to TRBD1 (6 bases). Trimming left V 3 bases short and J 4 bases short, with 18 bases between. This CDR3 contains 15 residues. Germline V CDR1 and CDR2: DFQATT, SNEGSKA (reference sequence). The CDR3 loop reads CSASPARGWTETQYF. In nucleotides, the CDR3 is TGCAGTGCTAGCCCCGCGAGGGGGTGGACAGAGACCCAGTACTTC.

This clonotype has ten or more counts. The CDR3 sequence: CAIRHKQGWRQPQHF. In nucleotides, the CDR3 is TGTGCCATCCGACACAAACAGGGGTGGAGACAGCCCCAGCATTTT. V and J are TRBV12-3 or TRBV12-4 and TRBJ1-5; 7 bases match TRBD1. The CDR3 length is 15 residues. J was trimmed by 7 bases and V by 10 bases; bases with no gene match: 16.